These 2 T cell receptor beta chains were sequenced from one sample in a study of blood T cell repertoires in COVID-19. Clones were sequenced by immunoSEQ multiplex PCR, and TCRdb holds only the in-frame ones, with some missing. The data show a few hundred thousand clones, with approximately 90% seen just once and approximately 6% held by the top ten. The sequenced sample consisted of peripheral blood. The receptors shown here come from a woman in her twenties or thirties with COVID-19, enrolled during active disease.

The V gene is TRBV10-3, the J gene TRBJ2-1; 11 bases are shared with TRBD2. V was pared by 5 bases and J by 6 bases, with 3 bases of the junction left unmatched. Germline CDR1 and CDR2: ENHRY and SYGVKD. The CDR3 consists of 14 residues. This CDR3 is CAISTLAGVNEQFF. Written as DNA, the CDR3 is TGTGCCATCAGTACACTAGCGGGAGTCAATGAGCAGTTCTTC.

The chain carries TRBV27 and TRBJ1-1; a possible D gene is TRBD1 (6 bases). Trimming stripped 6 bases from V and 0 bases from J, with 8 bases between. The germline V gene has CDR1 MNHEY and CDR2 SMNVEV (reference sequence). This CDR3 contains 13 residues. CDR3 in amino acids: CASSQGLNTEAFF. The CDR3 DNA follows: TGTGCCAGCAGCCAGGGGCTGAACACTGAAGCTTTCTTT.